Each of the 2 T cell receptor beta chains below was sequenced from the same sample in a study of T cell repertoires in cytomegalovirus infection. Via MiXCR, TCRdb re-called the reads, giving one row per CDR3 protein. The sample records 680,000 or so distinct CDR3 sequences, approximately 34% being singletons. Sequencing was carried out using PBMCs. All receptors come from a human donor in good health (CMV status not recorded). Some clones in this sample may be carry-over from other donors' samples.

This clonotype was detected ten times or more. CDR3 coding DNA: TGTGCCAGCAGCTTAGATCGGCTAGAGGGGACTGAAGCTTTCTTT. Translated: CASSLDRLEGTEAFF. The chain carries TRBV7-6 and TRBJ1-1; D is perhaps TRBD1 (5 bases). With 1 base removed from V and 5 bases from J, the gap between germline ends came to 14 bases. Germline V gene lookup returns CDR1 SGHVS and CDR2 FNYEAQ. CDR3 length: 15 amino acids.

The gene calls are TRBV7-2 and TRBJ1-5, with D hard to call. This CDR3 region has 12 residues. Germline V gives CDR1 SGHTA, CDR2 FQGNSA. The V and J ends lost 2 bases and 6 bases respectively, with 5 bases between them. CDR3 protein: CASSLRLQPQHF. CDR3 sequence (DNA): TGTGCCAGCAGCTTAAGGCTTCAGCCCCAGCATTTT.